The 32 T cell receptor beta chains presented below share a single source sample, sequenced in a study of blood T cells in healthy people across ages. Combining a sample-barcoded 5' primer with a J-beta primer mix, a second PCR ran for about 6 to 12 cycles. MiXCR, run by TCRdb on the 5' RACE reads, gives a single entry per CDR3 protein. Of roughly 1,100,000 distinct CDR3 sequences listed, approximately 26% are singletons. A further study also used this sample, focusing on T cells of mothers and their children.

Material: blood. These receptors were obtained from a girl aged 2-10 years in good health.

This clonotype was counted a few times. Compared with germline, one end of the junction differs, possibly owing to a read error. The rearrangement joins TRBV29-1 to TRBJ2-5; 7 positions match TRBD2. Germline CDR1 is SQVTM and CDR2 is ANQGSEA. This CDR3 region has 16 residues. DNA for the CDR3: TGCAGCGTTGAATATGGGGCAGGGAGGGATCAAGAGACTCAGTACTTC. It specifies CSVEYGAGRDQETQYF.

The rearrangement uses TRBV2 and TRBJ1-4, with a possible D match to TRBD1 (5 bases). V gave up 1 base and J gave up 15 bases, with 18 bases separating them. Per germline, CDR1 SNHLY and CDR2 FYNNEI. This CDR3 spans 14 amino acids. CDR3 protein: CASSEEGMAGRMFF. As DNA, the CDR3 is TGTGCCAGCAGTGAAGAGGGCATGGCAGGGCGCATGTTTTTT.

V is TRBV28 and J is TRBJ2-4; 7 bases align to TRBD2. CDR3 length equals 16 residues. Germline V gives CDR1 MDHEN, CDR2 SYDVKM. The V gene end was trimmed by 8 bases and the J gene end by 0 bases; junction bases not matched to a gene: 10. The DNA of the CDR3 is TGTGCCAGCGGCCAAGCGGGACTACTAGCCAAAAACATTCAGTACTTC. Encoded protein: CASGQAGLLAKNIQYF.

Ten or more counts support this clonotype. The CDR3 reads CASSLLAGTEAFF. CDR3 bases: TGTGCCAGCAGCTTATTGGCTGGGACTGAAGCTTTCTTT. This chain joins TRBV7-3 and TRBJ1-1; D is unresolved. Germline-derived CDR1 and CDR2 are SGHTA and FQGTGA. Trimming pared 2 bases from V and 5 bases from J, leaving 9 bases between. The CDR3 covers 13 residues.

This clonotype was counted between two and nine times. This chain links TRBV6-1 with TRBJ1-6; TRBD1 is a possible D gene (6 bases). This CDR3 comprises 17 residues. CDR1 MNHNS and CDR2 SASEGT come from the germline V gene. The V and J ends lost 6 bases and 5 bases respectively, with 20 bases between them. The DNA for the CDR3 is TGTGCCAGCAGGCCCAACAGGGCCCGCGCTGATAATTCACCCCTCCACTTT. Translating gives CASRPNRARADNSPLHF.

The V gene is TRBV6-4, the J gene TRBJ1-1; no clear D. V lost 2 bases and J 5 bases, leaving 6 bases between the germline ends. Germline lookup yields CDR1 MRHNA and CDR2 SNTAGT. CDR3 length equals 12 residues. The CDR3 is CASSDGWTEAFF. CDR3 coding DNA: TGTGCCAGCAGTGACGGATGGACTGAAGCTTTCTTT.

This clonotype occurred a few times. The chain joins TRBV13 to TRBJ2-5; no reliable D call. The germline V and J ends were trimmed by 6 bases and 2 bases, with 7 bases remaining between them. CDR3 length equals 12 residues. From germline, CDR1 is PRHDT and CDR2 FYEKMQ (reference sequence). This CDR3 reads CASRRYQETQYF. CDR3 DNA: TGTGCCAGCAGGAGGTATCAAGAGACCCAGTACTTC.

This clonotype was seen a few times. It is likely a read error, because the conserved phenylalanine at the end of the CDR3 is missing. The DNA is omitted, as the CDR3 cannot be located on it reliably, and the CDR3 follows TCRdb's listing. The chain is built from TRBV12-3 or TRBV12-4 and TRBJ1-1. The CDR3 sequence runs 11 residues, both termini included. CDR3 sequence: CASSLGPRWTL.

Worth noting for this clonotype: One end of the junction is discordant with germline, which a read error may explain. The chain uses TRBV6-5 and TRBJ2-7; 13 bases line up with TRBD2. The CDR3 length is 14 residues. Germline V gene sequence: CDR1 MNHEY, CDR2 SVGAGI. CDR3 in amino acids: CASSLLAGGVEQCF. In DNA, the CDR3 is TGTGCCAGCAGTCTACTAGCGGGAGGGGTCGAGCAGTGCTTC.

This clonotype was observed a few times. This chain uses TRBV28 with TRBJ1-2, with D uncertain. The CDR3 loop spans 14 amino acids. With 1 base removed from V and 3 bases from J, the gap between germline ends came to 9 bases. Per germline, CDR1 MDHEN and CDR2 SYDVKM. DNA of the CDR3: TGTGCCAGCAGTTTATACCGGGGAGACTATGGCTACACCTTC. It specifies CASSLYRGDYGYTF.

The genes are TRBV14 and TRBJ2-7, with a possible D match to TRBD1 (6 bases). Trimming pared 2 bases from V and 3 bases from J, leaving 11 bases between. This CDR3 comprises 14 residues. The germline V gene has CDR1 SGHDN and CDR2 FVKESK. The CDR3 DNA reads as TGTGCCAGCAGCCAAACGCTAGGGGGCTACGAGCAGTACTTC. Its protein is CASSQTLGGYEQYF.

The chain recombines TRBV10-3 with TRBJ2-3; no definite D call. The germline CDR1 and CDR2 sequences are ENHRY and SYGVKD. The CDR3 length is 13 residues. Between the trimmed V and J ends, which lost 0 bases and 0 bases, there was a span of 1 base. The CDR3: CAISESSTDTQYF. The CDR3 coding sequence is TGTGCCATCAGTGAGTCGAGCACAGATACGCAGTATTTT.

The chain is built from TRBV6-2 or TRBV6-3 and TRBJ2-1; D may be TRBD1 (5 bases). Trimming stripped 4 bases from V and 5 bases from J, with 18 bases between. The CDR3 spans 16 residues. The germline V gene encodes CDR1 MNHEY and CDR2 SVGEGT. The CDR3 region has the DNA TGTGCCAGCAGTTTGACTCGACAGACAGTTAACAATGAGCAGTTCTTC. Translating gives CASSLTRQTVNNEQFF.

This clonotype was seen a handful of times. This chain joins TRBV7-6 and TRBJ1-1, with D unclear. The CDR3 consists of 15 residues. Trimming shortened V by 1 base and J by 2 bases, and 11 bases separated the two germline ends. Germline loops: CDR1 SGHVS, CDR2 FNYEAQ. This CDR3 reads CASSLGGWANTEAFF. Here the CDR3 DNA reads TGTGCCAGCAGCTTAGGGGGTTGGGCAAACACTGAAGCTTTCTTT.

For this clonotype: The junction shows a germline mismatch at one end, possibly a read error. CDR3 DNA sequence: TGTGCCAGCAGCTTATTCCAGGAGGGCACTGAGGCTTTCTTT. It yields the protein CASSLFQEGTEAFF. This chain uses TRBV7-8 with TRBJ1-1; D not resolved. This CDR3 is built from 14 residues. Germline-derived CDR1 and CDR2 are SGHVS and FQNEAQ.

V usage is TRBV29-1 and J usage is TRBJ2-5; TRBD1 or TRBD2 may be the D gene (5 bases each). The CDR3 length is 13 residues. Germline V CDR1 and CDR2: SQVTM, ANQGSEA. Trimming stripped 0 bases from V and 5 bases from J, with 10 bases between. CDR3: CSVEEGVGETQYF. CDR3 sequence (DNA): TGCAGCGTTGAAGAGGGGGTAGGGGAGACCCAGTACTTC. Filled out from reference TRBV29-1 and TRBJ2-5, the complete variable domain reads SAVISQKPSRDICQRGTSLTIQCQVDSQVTMMFWYRQQPGQSLTLIATANQGSEATYESGFVIDKFPISRPNLTFSTLTVSNMSPEDSSIYLCSVEEGVGETQYFGPGTRLLVL.

The rearrangement uses TRBV10-3 and TRBJ1-2; D gene uncertain. CDR3 length: 11 residues. V lost 7 bases and J 8 bases, leaving 11 bases between the germline ends. Germline loops: CDR1 ENHRY, CDR2 SYGVKD. The CDR3 nucleotides read TGTGCCATCAATAACCTCGGCGGCTACACCTTC. Translated: CAINNLGGYTF.

This clonotype has just a few counts. The rearrangement links TRBV20-1 to TRBJ1-6, with D tentatively TRBD1 (5 bases). The V and J ends lost 6 bases and 9 bases respectively, with 15 bases between them. The CDR3 is 13 residues long. Germline V gives CDR1 DFQATT, CDR2 SNEGSKA (reference sequence). CDR3 region: CSARDWGGSPLHF. The CDR3 nucleotides read TGCAGTGCCCGGGACTGGGGGGGTTCACCCCTCCACTTT.

This chain uses TRBV20-1 with TRBJ2-5, with D unresolved. Trimming shortened V by 2 bases and J by 0 bases, and 10 bases separated the two germline ends. Germline V gene sequence: CDR1 DFQATT, CDR2 SNEGSKA (reference sequence). The CDR3 is 14 amino acids. CDR3 sequence reads: CSARPDWNQETQYF. DNA for the CDR3: TGCAGTGCTAGACCCGACTGGAACCAAGAGACCCAGTACTTC.

This chain joins TRBV24-1 and TRBJ2-5, with 9 bases fitting TRBD1. The CDR3 runs to 15 residues. With V trimmed by 7 bases and J by 5 bases, 10 bases remained unmatched. From germline, CDR1 is KGHDR and CDR2 SFDVKD. In DNA, the CDR3 is TGTGCCACCAGCCCCCGGGGACAGGGCGGCGAGACCCAGTACTTC. This gives the protein CATSPRGQGGETQYF.

This clonotype occurred a few times. The V and J genes are TRBV24-1 and TRBJ2-1; D possibly corresponds to TRBD2 (6 bases). The CDR3 contains 16 residues. Germline assignment: CDR1 KGHDR and CDR2 SFDVKD. The CDR3 bases are TGTGCTACCTCCCGAGGTATGGGGGGCTCCTACAATGAGCAGTTCTTC. Protein product: CATSRGMGGSYNEQFF.

This clonotype was recorded a few times. The chain employs TRBV12-3 or TRBV12-4 and TRBJ1-4, with no clear D. The V gene lost 3 bases and the J gene lost 7 bases, with 9 bases spanning the gap. The CDR3 is 13 amino acids. CDR3 sequence (DNA): TGTGCCAGCAGTTTGGGCCTTAGTGAAAAACTGTTTTTT. Translation: CASSLGLSEKLFF.

This clonotype appeared a few times. The V and J genes are TRBV6-5 and TRBJ2-4; no clear D gene. This CDR3 has 15 residues. Germline V gene lookup returns CDR1 MNHEY and CDR2 SVGAGI. Trimming left V 2 bases short and J 0 bases short, with 8 bases between. CDR3 nucleotide sequence: TGTGCCAGCAGTTACCCGCAGGTAGCCAAAAACATTCAGTACTTC. It encodes CASSYPQVAKNIQYF.

This clonotype has only a few counts. The chain employs TRBV29-1 and TRBJ2-5, with 8 nucleotides matching TRBD1. CDR1 is SQVTM, CDR2 ANQGSEA, per germline. V was pared by 4 bases and J by 4 bases, with 5 bases of the junction left unmatched. The CDR3 runs to 13 residues. The CDR3 DNA reads TGCAGCGTTGGGACAGGGCTATTAGAGACCCAGTACTTC. Translating gives CSVGTGLLETQYF.

J is TRBJ1-2 and V is TRBV7-9, with D uncertain. This CDR3 spans 14 amino acids. Germline V gene sequence: CDR1 SEHNR, CDR2 FQNEAQ (reference sequence). Trimming stripped 3 bases from V and 4 bases from J, with 12 bases between. The CDR3 DNA sequence: TGTGCCAGCAGCTTTTCGACATACATCTATGGCTACACCTTC. Translating it yields CASSFSTYIYGYTF.

This clonotype was seen a handful of times. This chain uses TRBV20-1 with TRBJ2-3; 10 nucleotides agree with TRBD1. The CDR3 totals 13 residues. V was clipped by 5 bases and J by 5 bases; unmatched bases: 4. CDR1 is DFQATT and CDR2 is SNEGSKA in the germline V gene (reference sequence). The CDR3 loop reads CSADRGLEDTQYF. In nucleotides, the CDR3 is TGCAGTGCTGACAGGGGGCTTGAAGATACGCAGTATTTT.

V and J are TRBV24-1 and TRBJ1-2; 8 bases fit TRBD1. The CDR3 has 14 amino acids. In germline, CDR1 is KGHDR, CDR2 SFDVKD. Unmatched junction bases numbered 4, after V lost 5 bases and J lost 3 bases. CDR3 sequence (DNA): TGTGCCACCAGTGTCCCGGGACAGGACTATGGCTACACCTTC. Translating gives CATSVPGQDYGYTF.

The rearrangement uses TRBV7-2 and TRBJ1-2; D perhaps matches TRBD1 (5 bases). The CDR3 extends over 15 amino acids. With 1 base removed from V and 5 bases from J, the gap between germline ends came to 14 bases. Germline CDR1 is SGHTA and CDR2 is FQGNSA. This CDR3 reads CASSLESTDSYGYTF. CDR3 DNA sequence: TGTGCCAGCAGCTTAGAATCGACAGATTCTTATGGCTACACCTTC.

The chain is built from TRBV4-1 and TRBJ2-5, with TRBD1 matching over 10 bases. Trimming at V came to 0 bases and at J to 5 bases, leaving 6 bases not matched to a gene. Germline V CDR1 and CDR2: MGHRA, YSYEKL. CDR3 length: 16 amino acids. The CDR3 loop is CASSQEGQGLWETQYF. In DNA form, the CDR3 reads TGCGCCAGCAGCCAAGAGGGACAGGGGTTGTGGGAGACCCAGTACTTC.

This rearrangement joins TRBV5-1 to TRBJ1-4; D remains ambiguous. Deletions cut 1 base from V and 0 bases from J, with 7 bases between. Germline-derived CDR1 and CDR2 are SGHRS and YFSETQ. The CDR3 contains 15 residues. In nucleotides, the CDR3 is TGCGCCAGCAGCTTGATGGACCCAACTAATGAAAAACTGTTTTTT. This encodes CASSLMDPTNEKLFF.

Note on this clonotype: A read error may account for a junction end that differs from germline. The V call is TRBV27, the J call TRBJ2-1; 7 nucleotides line up with TRBD1. Germline values: CDR1 MNHEY, CDR2 SMNVEV (reference sequence). The length of the CDR3 is 12 residues. CDR3 sequence: CASSTRQGPSYF. Here the CDR3 DNA reads TGTGCCAGCAGTACTCGACAGGGTCCCTCTTACTTC.

Turning to this clonotype: The junction departs from germline at one end; a sequencing error may be responsible. The V gene is TRBV5-5, the J gene TRBJ1-4; D is unclear. Germline V gives CDR1 SGHKS, CDR2 YYEKEE (reference sequence). The CDR3 covers 13 residues. The CDR3 DNA reads as TGTGCCAGCAGCTTAGTACCGCCTGAAAAACTGCTTTTT. Encoded protein: CASSLVPPEKLLF.